This TCR beta chain appears in the sequencing data of a study of blood T cell repertoires in COVID-19 (dated by TCRdb to 2018 to 2020). Background for the entire study: Samples from collaborators originated in the United States, Italy and Spain and spanned both the acute and convalescent phases of COVID-19. The sample metadata nearly always contained a de-identified subject ID, COVID-19 status, age in years and sex. Where available, HLA class I and class II types were obtained from metadata supplied by the sample provider rather than from assay-based typing. Subjects who had been exposed to COVID-19, were actively infected with it, or had recovered from it provided the deeply sampled blood TCRbeta repertoires that made up the dataset. The samples were drawn from the first 160 participants of the ongoing ImmuneRACE study and from some 1,300 subjects provided by 6 global collaborators. The repertoires were released in a freely available public database intended as a resource for research on the immune response to SARS-CoV-2. The material from the prospective study consisted of cDNA or gDNA derived from T cells, B-cell-depleted T cells, or PBMCs. On the study overall, not on this receptor specifically: The quantity of clinical and demographic metadata differed by source and by participant and was supplied without curation.

About this clone: What this receptor recognizes is not known. Base-call qualities are not available, and no considerably larger clone is one nucleotide away.

Based on the germline V gene, the CDR1 and CDR2 sequences are SGHRS and YFSETQ. Cut back by 3 bases and 3 bases, the V and J ends lie 12 bases apart. The CDR3 runs 15 residues from the cysteine to the phenylalanine. CDR3 DNA only is kept here, 45 bases in frame from base 1. The immunoSEQ Assay, a bias-controlled multiplex PCR, was used to amplify TCRbeta CDR3 regions from genomic DNA. The authors' pipeline ran thus. Within the assay, amplification of reference gene primers was used to estimate how many nucleated cells each sample contained. To quantify the absolute abundance of each unique TCRbeta CDR3 rearrangement, sequence reads were collapsed and filtered. For each sample, productive Simpson clonality was calculated as the square root of Simpson's diversity index over productive rearrangements. The table was pulled from immuneACCESS by TCRdb, which kept in-frame rearrangements only. Such tables lose some clones; where checked, under half of the loss comes from unresolved V genes, and the rest has no known cause. V, J and clone size are taken as reported in that table, and D and trimming were inferred from the DNA itself. This sample gives around 290,000 clones in total; 75% to 90% of them show up just once. The ten largest account for approximately 4.2% of the sample.

Collaborating institutions collected whole blood in K2EDTA tubes following their own protocols. For TCRbeta analysis, collaborators shipped samples in one of three forms: frozen whole blood, isolated PBMCs, or DNA extracted from either of those sample types. Sample: peripheral blood. The sequence came from a man in his forties with acute or convalescent COVID-19. This chain is built from TRBV5-1 and TRBJ2-2, with a tentative D gene TRBD2 over 5 matching bases. Read as DNA, the sequence is TGCGCCAGCAGCTCCGGGATCTCCGACACCGGGGAGCTGTTTTTT. This sequence encodes CASSSGISDTGELFF.